The clone carrying this T cell receptor beta chain was recorded a few times. Its target is unknown. The sample belongs to a study of human T cells and chemical hapten exposure. Looking at the study overall: Reading of the patch tests, which applied 0.01% DPC to the upper back, occurred at 6 days.

Individual cDNA molecules received unique molecular identifiers in the library. A single record per CDR3 protein comes from TCRdb applying MiXCR to the RACE reads. Of about 110,000 distinct CDR3 sequences in the sample, less than 10% were seen once. Findings of the study overall: Expanded TCRs produced significantly more large CDR3 similarity clusters than controls did.

The sample's time point: patch test 2, 6 weeks after DPC sensitization. As for treatment: therapeutic diphenylcyclopropenone sensitization with weekly scalp DPC. Trimming took off 3 bases at V and 4 bases at J, with 6 bases between the two ends. The CDR3 contains 12 residues. Germline values: CDR1 MNHEY, CDR2 SMNVEV (reference sequence). V usage is TRBV27 and J usage is TRBJ1-2; D is unresolved. The material was whole blood, obtained in connection with sensitization to the hapten diphenylcyclopropenone (DPC). The TCR sequence derives from a woman between 40 and 55 years old with alopecia areata. Some clones in this sample may be carry-over from other donors' samples. The CDR3 spells CASSLAGYGYTF. The CDR3 DNA reads as TGTGCCAGCAGTTTGGCAGGCTATGGCTACACCTTC.